The T cell receptor (beta chain) under discussion was sequenced for a study of shared clonotypes between healthy human individuals. Germline V CDR1 and CDR2: WSHSY, SAAADI. The junction had 6 bases not matched to a gene; V was cut back by 4 bases and J by 4 bases. This CDR3 spans 14 amino acids. Sequencing was performed with immunoSEQ multiplex PCR; in TCRdb, only in-frame clones are kept and a portion is missing. The table records roughly 2 million clones, around 95% of them present only once. This chain uses TRBV10-2 with TRBJ2-5; the match to TRBD1 covers 7 bases. Sequences were obtained from naive CD4+ T cells sorted from blood. As to subset: CD45RA+ positively selected. This TCR was sampled from a man between 18 and 29 years old in good health. CDR3 sequence: CASSGQGMRETQYF. The CDR3 DNA is TGCGCCAGCAGTGGACAGGGAATGAGAGAGACCCAGTACTTC.